The sequence of this T cell receptor beta chain was determined in a study of T cell repertoires in cytomegalovirus infection. Background on the study: Matching HLA type, along with CMV infection, was indicated by public TCR beta signatures. Study conclusions and caveats: Based on cumulative public TCR beta family frequency, carriers of CMV plus the relevant HLA were identified. In two of eight donors, the top clonotype was HLA-C-restricted CMV-specific.

TCRdb used MiXCR to reprocess the reads, holding one entry per CDR3 protein. The table lists 150,000 to 200,000 distinct CDR3 sequences, approximately 30% of them singletons, with just over 30% in the top ten. V lost 1 base and J 2 bases, leaving 8 bases between the germline ends. CDR1 and CDR2 (germline): SQVTM, ANQGSEA. There are 13 residues in the CDR3. As regards this clonotype: Its antigen is unidentified.

The sample was PBMCs. This TCR came from a human donor in good health (CMV status not recorded). Some clones in this sample may be carry-over from other donors' samples. This rearrangement joins TRBV29-1 to TRBJ2-5; no definite D call. The CDR3 loop is CSVEGTRQETQYF. The CDR3 DNA is TGCAGCGTTGAAGGCACCCGACAAGAGACCCAGTACTTC.